This T cell receptor (beta chain) was sequenced during a study of T cell responses to AZD1222 COVID-19 vaccine. Study results and caveats: Baseline antibody screening turned up just six seropositive AZD1222 recipients. Among the donors, most were white British and more were female, and clonal diversity was possibly underestimated. Nearly half of unique spike-specific TCRs reportedly avoided B.1.351 and B.1.1.7 mutated regions.

The V gene's germline CDR1 is MDHEN and CDR2 SYDVKM. CDR3 length: 15 amino acids. V was clipped by 5 bases and J by 4 bases; unmatched bases: 10. In regard to this clone: Its antigen remains unknown.

The table came from immunoSEQ multiplex PCR; TCRdb's copy has only in-frame clones and leaves some out. The sample consists of about 120,000 clones, 75% to 90% of them appearing once. This sample comprised peripheral blood, obtained on day 0 of AZD1222 vaccination. The clonotype originates from an adult in good health. The chain recombines TRBV28 with TRBJ1-2; 7 bases map to TRBD1. CDR3 bases: TGTGCCAGCAGTGAGGGCGGAGGGGGCGGCTATGGCTACACCTTC. It translates to CASSEGGGGGYGYTF.